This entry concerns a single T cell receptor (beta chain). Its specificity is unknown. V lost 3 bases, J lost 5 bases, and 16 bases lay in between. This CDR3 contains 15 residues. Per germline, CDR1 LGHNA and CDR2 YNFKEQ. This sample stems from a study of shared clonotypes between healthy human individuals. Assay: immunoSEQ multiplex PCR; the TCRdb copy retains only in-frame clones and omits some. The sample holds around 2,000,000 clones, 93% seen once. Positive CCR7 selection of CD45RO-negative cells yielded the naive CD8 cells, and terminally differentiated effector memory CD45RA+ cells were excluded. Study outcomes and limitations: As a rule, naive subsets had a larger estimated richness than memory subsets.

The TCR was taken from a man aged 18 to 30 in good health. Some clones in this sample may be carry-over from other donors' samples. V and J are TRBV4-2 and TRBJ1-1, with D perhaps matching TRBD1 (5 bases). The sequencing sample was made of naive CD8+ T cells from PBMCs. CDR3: CASSQAGLRGTEAFF. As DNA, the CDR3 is TGTGCCAGCAGCCAGGCAGGGTTGAGAGGAACTGAAGCTTTCTTT.